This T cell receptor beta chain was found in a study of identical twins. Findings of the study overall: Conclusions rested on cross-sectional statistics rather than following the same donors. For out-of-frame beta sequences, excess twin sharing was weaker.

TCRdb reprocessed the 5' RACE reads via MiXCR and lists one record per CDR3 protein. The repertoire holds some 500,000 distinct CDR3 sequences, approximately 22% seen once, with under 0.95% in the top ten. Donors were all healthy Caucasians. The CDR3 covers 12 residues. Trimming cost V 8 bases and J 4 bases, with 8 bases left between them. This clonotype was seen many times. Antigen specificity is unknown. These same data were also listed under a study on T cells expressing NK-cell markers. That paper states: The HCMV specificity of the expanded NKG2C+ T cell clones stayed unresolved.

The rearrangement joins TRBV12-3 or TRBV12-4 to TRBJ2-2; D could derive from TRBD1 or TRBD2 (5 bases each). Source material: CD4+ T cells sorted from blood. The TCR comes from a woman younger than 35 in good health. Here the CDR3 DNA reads TGTGCCAGCGGGGCGGGCACCGGGGAGCTGTTTTTT. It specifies CASGAGTGELFF.